What follows are 22 T cell receptor beta chains derived from one specimen sequenced in a study of blood T cell repertoires in COVID-19. Generated by immunoSEQ multiplex PCR, the TCRdb table keeps only in-frame clones and is missing some. The profile covers around 180,000 clones, with approximately 90% appearing a single time and approximately 4.5% taken by the ten largest. Sequenced: peripheral blood. The receptors derive from a human donor in a cohort sampled during active COVID-19.

V gene TRBV18 combines with J gene TRBJ1-1; 8 nucleotides agree with TRBD1. The CDR3 has 14 residues. The V and J ends lost 2 bases and 1 base, in that order; junction bases with no gene match: 0. Germline CDR1 reads KGHSH; CDR2 reads LQKENI. The CDR3 DNA reads as TGTGCCAGCTCACCAGGGACAGGGAACACTGAAGCTTTCTTT. Its translation is CASSPGTGNTEAFF.

The chain has TRBV30 and TRBJ1-1; TRBD1 agrees at 8 bases. The V gene end was trimmed by 2 bases and the J gene end by 6 bases; junction bases not matched to a gene: 5. The CDR3 length is 13 residues. Germline V CDR1 and CDR2: GTSNPN, SVGIG (reference sequence). The CDR3 DNA follows: TGTGCCTGGAGTATGGGCAGGGGGCCTGAAGCTTTCTTT. Translation gives CAWSMGRGPEAFF.

V is TRBV19 and J is TRBJ2-3; TRBD1 agrees at 7 bases. This CDR3 has 14 amino acids. Trimming cost V 3 bases and J 7 bases; bases outside gene matches: 7. CDR1 LNHDA and CDR2 SQIVND come from the germline V gene (reference sequence). The CDR3 protein is CASSIKGQHHTQYF. CDR3 in DNA: TGTGCCAGTAGTATCAAGGGACAGCATCATACGCAGTATTTT.

This clone was seen ten or more times. This sequence joins TRBV3-1 (or the pseudogene TRBV3-2) and TRBJ1-1, with 8 bases matching TRBD1. The CDR3 has 16 amino acids. Germline CDR1 and CDR2: LGHDT and YNNKEL (reference sequence). J was trimmed by 0 bases and V by 4 bases; bases with no gene match: 7. The CDR3 spells CASSPRTGPMNTEAFF. The CDR3 bases are TGTGCCAGCAGCCCCAGGACAGGGCCGATGAACACTGAAGCTTTCTTT.

The chain joins TRBV19 to TRBJ2-7, with TRBD2 as a possible D gene (7 bases). Germline CDR1 reads LNHDA; CDR2 reads SQIVND (reference sequence). The CDR3 is 14 amino acids. The V end lost 6 bases, the J end lost 2 bases, and 14 bases lay between the germline ends. The CDR3 is CASSPGGAAYEQYF. CDR3 DNA: TGTGCCAGTAGCCCGGGGGGCGCGGCCTACGAGCAGTACTTC.

The genes are TRBV10-3 and TRBJ2-3, with D unclear. Germline V gene sequence: CDR1 ENHRY, CDR2 SYGVKD. V shed 5 bases and J shed 0 bases, with 9 bases lying between them. The CDR3 has 14 amino acids. The CDR3 DNA follows: TGTGCCATCAGTCGGGTGGAGAGCACAGATACGCAGTATTTT. Amino acids: CAISRVESTDTQYF.

This chain links TRBV20-1 with TRBJ2-6, with a weak D call TRBD1 (6 bases). Trimming stripped 3 bases from V and 4 bases from J, with 16 bases between. Germline V gene lookup returns CDR1 DFQATT and CDR2 SNEGSKA (reference sequence). This CDR3 has 16 amino acids. The CDR3 DNA follows: TGCAGTGCTAGTCACAGGGATCCGGAAGGGGCCAACGTCCTGACTTTC. Amino acids: CSASHRDPEGANVLTF.

J is TRBJ2-3 and V is TRBV2; 7 positions match TRBD2. Trimming cost V 0 bases and J 6 bases; bases outside gene matches: 6. Germline V gene sequence: CDR1 SNHLY, CDR2 FYNNEI. This CDR3 has 15 residues. The CDR3 DNA reads TGTGCCAGCAGTGAAGCGGGGGGGTCCGTGGATACGCAGTATTTT. This sequence encodes CASSEAGGSVDTQYF.

V usage is TRBV6-5 and J usage is TRBJ2-7; D might be TRBD2 (5 bases). V lost 7 bases to trimming and J lost 1 base, with 14 bases between them. The length of the CDR3 is 14 residues. Germline V lookup: CDR1 MNHEY, CDR2 SVGAGI. The CDR3 sequence: CASKGSYGSYEQYF. CDR3 in DNA: TGTGCCAGCAAAGGGAGTTATGGGTCCTACGAGCAGTACTTC.

This rearrangement joins TRBV18 to TRBJ2-7; 8 nucleotides agree with TRBD2. The CDR3 has 15 residues. Unmatched junction bases numbered 9, after V lost 6 bases and J lost 2 bases. CDR1 is KGHSH, CDR2 LQKENI, per germline. The CDR3 sequence: CASSRAGATTYEQYF. CDR3 coding DNA: TGTGCCAGCTCTAGAGCGGGGGCTACGACCTACGAGCAGTACTTC. Combining the CDR3 with reference TRBV18 and TRBJ2-7 gives the whole variable domain NAGVMQNPRHLVRRRGQEARLRCSPMKGHSHVYWYRQLPEEGLKFMVYLQKENIIDESGMPKERFSAEFPKEGPSILRIQQVVRGDSAAYFCASSRAGATTYEQYFGPGTRLTVT.

V is TRBV10-3 and J is TRBJ1-2; 8 nucleotides match TRBD1. The CDR3 runs 14 residues. The J segment lost 5 bases and the V segment lost 5 bases, leaving 7 bases of the junction unmatched. Germline V lookup: CDR1 ENHRY, CDR2 SYGVKD. CDR3 amino acids: CAISLDRGGYGYTF. CDR3 sequence (DNA): TGTGCCATCAGTCTAGACAGGGGAGGGTATGGCTACACCTTC.

Points on this clone: The same CDR3 also results from other DNA sequences found in this sample. The chain uses TRBV6-5 and TRBJ2-7; 8 bases align to TRBD1. Trimming at V came to 5 bases and at J to 7 bases, leaving 4 bases not matched to a gene. Looked up from germline, CDR1 is MNHEY and CDR2 is SVGAGI. The CDR3 loop spans 12 amino acids. CDR3: CASSPDRGEQYF. The CDR3 coding sequence is TGTGCCAGCAGTCCCGACAGGGGTGAGCAGTACTTC.

The chain is built from TRBV20-1 and TRBJ1-5, with no clear D. V lost 3 bases, J lost 0 bases, and 12 bases lay in between. Germline CDR1 DFQATT, CDR2 SNEGSKA (reference sequence). The CDR3 extends over 15 amino acids. The CDR3 DNA reads TGCAGTGCTAGTCAGTCCTCTTATAGCAATCAGCCCCAGCATTTT. Translated, it gives CSASQSSYSNQPQHF.

The V gene is TRBV27, the J gene TRBJ2-3; 9 nucleotides line up with TRBD2. The ends lost 8 bases at V and 2 bases at J; junction bases unmatched: 11. The germline V gene encodes CDR1 MNHEY and CDR2 SMNVEV (reference sequence). The CDR3 loop spans 16 amino acids. The CDR3 region has the DNA TGTGCCAGCGGAAGCTCGGCGGGAGGGCACACAGATACGCAGTATTTT. Its protein is CASGSSAGGHTDTQYF.

V and J are TRBV7-2 and TRBJ1-6; D gene unclear. The CDR3 has 12 residues. Germline-derived CDR1 and CDR2 are SGHTA and FQGNSA. Deletions cut 3 bases from V and 14 bases from J, with 11 bases between. In DNA form, the CDR3 reads TGTGCCAGCAGCTTTAACGGAGGGTCCCTCCACTTT. It yields the protein CASSFNGGSLHF.

The chain is built from TRBV4-1 and TRBJ2-7, with D possibly being TRBD2 (7 bases). Germline V CDR1 and CDR2: MGHRA, YSYEKL. The CDR3 runs 18 residues. V dropped 0 bases and J dropped 3 bases, with 21 bases sitting between them. CDR3 nucleotides: TGCGCCAGCAGCCAAGATGGAGGTGGGGGGGCCCCCAGCTACGAGCAGTACTTC. The encoded protein is CASSQDGGGGAPSYEQYF.

This clone has more than one count but fewer than ten. The chain recombines TRBV5-1 with TRBJ2-7; maybe TRBD2 (6 bases). The ends were cut back, 0 bases at V and 12 bases at J, with 16 bases in the middle. Germline V CDR1 and CDR2: SGHRS, YFSETQ. CDR3 length: 13 amino acids. The CDR3 here is CASSLGGATGSYF. Written as DNA, the CDR3 is TGCGCCAGCAGCTTGGGCGGGGCGACGGGCTCGTACTTC.

V is TRBV6-2 or TRBV6-3 and J is TRBJ2-1; 8 nucleotides match TRBD2. J gave up 0 bases and V 6 bases, and 4 bases lay outside the gene matches. Germline V lookup: CDR1 MNHEY, CDR2 SVGEGT. CDR3 size: 15 residues. Written as DNA, the CDR3 is TGTGCCAGCAGCTTAGCGGGGCTCTCCTACAATGAGCAGTTCTTC. Translated: CASSLAGLSYNEQFF.

In this sample, this clone turned up once. V is TRBV12-5 and J is TRBJ1-3; D gene unclear. The length of the CDR3 is 12 residues. Germline V gives CDR1 LGHNT, CDR2 FRNRAP. V lost 7 bases and J lost 4, with 8 bases in between. For the CDR3, the DNA is TGTGCTAGTGCCACCGAGGGAAACACCATATATTTT. It translates to CASATEGNTIYF.

The V gene is TRBV3-1 (or the pseudogene TRBV3-2), the J gene TRBJ1-3; the D is unclear. Germline lookup yields CDR1 LGHDT and CDR2 YNNKEL (reference sequence). V was trimmed by 4 bases and J by 2 bases, leaving 12 bases between them. There are 15 residues in the CDR3. Written as DNA, the CDR3 is TGTGCCAGCAGCCCCGCGGGGAGGGCTGGAAACACCATATATTTT. Translated: CASSPAGRAGNTIYF.

The chain uses TRBV29-1 and TRBJ1-2; 10 bases are shared with TRBD1. Trimming removed 7 bases from V and 8 bases from J; junction bases left unmatched: 10. Germline V gene sequence: CDR1 SQVTM, CDR2 ANQGSEA. The CDR3 length is 13 residues. The DNA for the CDR3 is TGCAGCGCTCGAACGGACAGGGGGAGAGGCTACACCTTC. Amino acid sequence: CSARTDRGRGYTF.

The chain is built from TRBV7-9 and TRBJ1-1; D is ambiguous. The germline gives CDR1 SEHNR, CDR2 FQNEAQ (reference sequence). CDR3 size: 15 residues. Trimming removed 3 bases from V and 1 base from J, with 12 bases in between. The CDR3 reads CASSFNTVWNTEAFF. As DNA, the CDR3 is TGTGCCAGCAGCTTCAATACGGTGTGGAACACTGAAGCTTTCTTT.